This T cell receptor (beta chain) was profiled in a study of cytomegalovirus exposure and HLA in healthy donors. Here immunoSEQ multiplex PCR was the method, and the copy in TCRdb shows in-frame clones only, minus some. Among about 130,000 clones, approximately 89% were seen once, and the ten largest hold around 9%. The TCR was taken from a woman in her late teens or twenties in good health and CMV-seropositive. Sequenced: PBMCs.

This CDR3 is CASSIDRAGGNQPQHF. The CDR3 DNA reads as TGTGCCAGTAGTATAGATCGGGCAGGGGGCAATCAGCCCCAGCATTTT. This rearrangement joins TRBV19 to TRBJ1-5, with D perhaps TRBD1 (6 bases). The CDR3 runs 16 residues. In germline, CDR1 is LNHDA, CDR2 SQIVND (reference sequence). V was clipped by 0 bases and J by 2 bases, with 11 bases between them.